This TCR beta chain emerged from a study of cytomegalovirus exposure and HLA in healthy donors. Study-level results: Per a later analysis, HLA-associated TCR beta chains showed more clonal expansion than other, equally common TCR beta chains.

PCR primers comprised 60 Vbeta and 13 Jbeta primers. The assay was immunoSEQ multiplex PCR, and TCRdb's table has in-frame clones only and misses some. The data contain about 200,000 clones, 70% to 80% of them seen just once; the ten biggest clones take up over 1.5%. The CDR3 runs 16 residues. Concerning this clone itself: The antigen is unknown.

This chain links TRBV21-1 with TRBJ1-1. TRBV21-1 is a known pseudogene. The sample comprised PBMCs. This clonotype originated in a girl aged 10 to 17 in good health and CMV-seropositive. CDR3 coding DNA: TGTGCCAGCAGCCCTAAGAGGTCCAGTCCTAACACTGAAGCTTTCTTT. It is translated as CASSPKRSSPNTEAFF.